The text below deals with one TCR beta chain. This clonotype was observed many times. No antigen is known for it. Base qualities were left out, and no much larger clone turns up one base away. V is reduced by 4 bases and J by 0 bases, leaving a spacing of 7 bases between them. The CDR3 contains 14 residues, cysteine and phenylalanine counted. CDR3 DNA is the only sequence kept; it has 42 bases, read in frame from the first base. The germline V gene encodes CDR1 SQVTM and CDR2 ANQGSEA. Library preparation was by RACE. Sequencing was carried out with a NextSeq 500. Library preparation attached unique molecular identifiers to individual cDNA molecules for quantitative, reproducible TCR counting. Each blood RNA sample was used to sequence both TCR alpha and TCR beta chains. The authors' analysis ran thus. The median number of TCRs per sample was roughly 100,000, ranging from about 20,000 to 750,000. The Decombinator software suite was used to annotate V, J and CDR3 in the TCR reads. For PS versus PT1 abundance plots, all samples were subsampled to the same number of TCRs (28,000). Expanded TCRs were defined as absent before sensitization and observed at least eight times at the 2-week time point. Using fastp trimming at Q25 and MiXCR clonotype assembly, TCRdb reanalyzed the public sequencing data and kept in-frame beta chains. Identical CDR3 proteins give one entry, which carries the most common genes and DNA. TCRdb's processing, not the authors', yielded these V and J calls. The sample yields 350,000 to 450,000 distinct CDR3 sequences; around 5.5% were counted once. In total, the top ten clones hold 2.5% to 3% of the sample.

The time point label of this sample denotes: pre-sensitization, week 0. The treatment or condition tag for this specimen amounts to: therapeutic diphenylcyclopropenone sensitization with weekly scalp DPC. At each patch-test visit, blood was drawn before the patch test was applied. Patients were considered eligible if aged 18 to 70, diagnosed with alopecia and deemed suitable for DPC therapy, and patients were excluded if pregnant. Total RNA was extracted from unfractionated whole blood that had been collected in Tempus Blood RNA tubes. This specimen belongs to a study of human T cells and chemical hapten exposure (dated by TCRdb to the early 2020s). About the investigation overall: For sensitization, 2% DPC in acetone was applied to a roughly 2 cm by roughly 2 cm area of upper inner arm skin. About 28 alopecia patients gave blood for TCR sequencing at one to four time points (pre-sensitization, 2, 6 and 24 weeks). Weekly therapeutic DPC doses were additionally applied to the scalp of patients throughout the approximately 24-week study period. The mostly female patient cohort included alopecia areata with under or over 50% scalp involvement, alopecia totalis and alopecia universalis. This study followed changes in the peripheral blood TCR repertoire in vivo during primary and secondary sensitization of alopecia patients to the hapten diphenylcyclopropenone (DPC). Libraries were pooled for sequencing, and per-sample TCR yields varied mainly because of small differences in library volumes within the pool. Patch testing on the upper back used Finn chambers containing 0.01% DPC, with scoring done after 6 days according to International Contact Dermatitis Research Group standards. Blood was sampled from patients pre-sensitization (week 0) and at 2, 6 and about 24 weeks after DPC sensitization. Study-wide findings and limitations: Alopecia, a presumed autoimmune disease, was present in all patients, so the immune response of the patients might differ from that of healthy individuals. DPC sensitization did not change how many TCRs were above 1 in 1000 frequency, and no evidence was found of alterations in global repertoire structure. The number of PT1 expanded TCRs positively correlated with patch test score, significant at thresholds 8, 16 and 32 but not 4. Repeated subsampling changed both the strength of the expansion versus patch-test correlation and the threshold at which the correlation became significant. Expanded TCRs formed significantly more large CDR3 similarity clusters than pre-sensitization or healthy control sets, consistent with antigen-driven responses.

This clonotype originated in a woman aged 50 to 65 with alopecia areata. Some clones in this sample may be carry-over from other donors' samples. The chain was built from TRBV29-1 and TRBJ2-6, with the D gene uncertain. The specimen was whole blood, collected in connection with sensitization to the hapten diphenylcyclopropenone (DPC). The bases are TGCAGCGTTGCGGTGTCCTCTGGGGCCAACGTCCTGACTTTC. This is translated as CSVAVSSGANVLTF.